This TCR beta chain was sequenced during a study of vaccination effects on CD4 cells after COVID-19. Study as a whole: All participants had two doses of either the BNT162b2 or mRNA-1273 vaccine. Sampling of a couple of convalescent patients took place 16 days and one week prior to vaccination.

It was after approximately 11 days of culture that CD4+ T cells were isolated. This person's SARS-CoV-2 infection, confirmed by PCR, occurred between March and December 2020. With respect to this clone: Its antigen is not known.

Only in-frame clones appear in the TCRdb table, and some are missing; sequencing was by immunoSEQ multiplex PCR. The repertoire includes about 45,000 clones, about 74% of them detected once, and around 8.9% sits in the top ten. The sequence was collected from a human donor who had a prior SARS-CoV-2 infection. The sample here was CD4+ T cells from PBMCs cultured without peptide, taken before COVID-19 vaccination.

CDR3 sequence reads: CASSPAAGDTEAFF. The CDR3 nucleotides are TGTGCCAGCTCACCGGCAGCGGGGGACACTGAAGCTTTCTTT. This chain links TRBV18 with TRBJ1-1, with a weak D call TRBD1 (5 bases). The CDR3 contains 14 residues. V was pared by 3 bases and J by 3 bases, with 11 bases between. Germline values: CDR1 KGHSH, CDR2 LQKENI.